These T cell receptor beta chains were read from a single sample in a study of cytomegalovirus exposure and HLA in healthy donors. The assay was immunoSEQ multiplex PCR, and TCRdb's table has in-frame clones only and misses some. The table lists around 200,000 clones, 60% to 85% of them singletons. Material: PBMCs. Receptors originate from a man aged 35 to 55 in good health and CMV-seronegative. Each CDR3 is given with its conserved first and last residue. The order of the fields is CDR3 DNA, CDR3 protein, J gene, V gene, D gene, clone size. A D gene is named only where the DNA matches it firmly. A row's size may be missing; if present it is once, few, many or a size class.

TGTGCCCCCCAGGTTGGGGGGGGCGACACCGGGGAGCTGTTTTTT	CAPQVGGGDTGELFF	TRBJ2-2	TRBV15	NA	NA
TGTGCCAGCAGTTACGGGGCAGGGGGCGGTGAAAAACTGTTTTTT	CASSYGAGGGEKLFF	TRBJ1-4	TRBV6-5	TRBD1	once
TGTGCCAGCCTTGGCCGGGAGAGGGGTAGCTCCTACGAGCAGTACTTC	CASLGRERGSSYEQYF	TRBJ2-7	TRBV28	NA	few
TGTGCCAGCGACAGGGGGCTCAATCAGCCCCAGCATTTT	CASDRGLNQPQHF	TRBJ1-5	TRBV28	TRBD1	once
TGCGCCAGCAGGGGCCTTAATGAAAAACTGTTTTTT	CASRGLNEKLFF	TRBJ1-4	TRBV4-1	NA	once
TGTGCCAGCAGGCGCACAGGGGGCCACAATGAGCAGTTCTTC	CASRRTGGHNEQFF	TRBJ2-1	TRBV28	TRBD1	NA
TGTGCCTGGAGTGAGCTGGGAGTGCAGACCCAGTACTTC	CAWSELGVQTQYF	TRBJ2-5	TRBV30	NA	NA
TGTGCCAGCAGTTACTCGAGGGACAGTAATCAGCCCCAGCATTTT	CASSYSRDSNQPQHF	TRBJ1-5	TRBV6-5	TRBD1	NA
TGTGCCAGCAGCTTAAATAAGCAACCTCATGGCTACACCTTC	CASSLNKQPHGYTF	TRBJ1-2	TRBV7-2	NA	NA
TGTGCCAGCAAACAGAGGGCTAGCGGCACAGATACGCAGTATTTT	CASKQRASGTDTQYF	TRBJ2-3	TRBV6-6	NA	NA
TGTGCCAGCAGCCCGACAGGGTTCGAGCAGTACTTC	CASSPTGFEQYF	TRBJ2-7	TRBV7-2	TRBD1	NA
TGTGCCAGCAGCTTGCCAGGGCCTGGAAACACCATATATTTT	CASSLPGPGNTIYF	TRBJ1-3	TRBV7-6	NA	NA
TGCGCCAGCAGCTTCCTATTGGGGCGCGATGAAAAACTGTTTTTT	CASSFLLGRDEKLFF	TRBJ1-4	TRBV5-1	NA	NA
TGTGCCAGCACCCTAGGTAACAGGATCTATGGCTACACCTTC	CASTLGNRIYGYTF	TRBJ1-2	TRBV2	NA	NA
TGCGCCAGCACCCTTCGAGGGGGGACCCAGTACTTC	CASTLRGGTQYF	TRBJ2-5	TRBV5-1	NA	NA
TGTGCCAGCACGGCCGGGAGAGACGAGCAGTACTTC	CASTAGRDEQYF	TRBJ2-7	TRBV7-2	NA	few
TGTGCCAGCTCCAATCCGTTGGGGGGGAGGACGGCGAGCACTGAAGCTTTCTTT	CASSNPLGGRTASTEAFF	TRBJ1-1	TRBV18	NA	once
TGTGCCAGCAGCTTCCTTAGCGGGGGAGTCACAGATACGCAGTATTTT	CASSFLSGGVTDTQYF	TRBJ2-3	TRBV7-2	TRBD2	NA
TGTTCCAGCAGCTTAGGGGGCCACACCCCTTGGGGAGAGACCCAGTACTTC	CSSSLGGHTPWGETQYF	TRBJ2-5	TRBV7-9	TRBD1	NA
TGCGCCAGCAGCCAAGATCGAAAAACAGGCAACTATGGCTACACCTTC	CASSQDRKTGNYGYTF	TRBJ1-2	TRBV4-1	NA	NA
TGTGCCAGCAGCTTAGGAACAGGTCACTATGGCTACACCTTC	CASSLGTGHYGYTF	TRBJ1-2	TRBV7-2	NA	once
TGTGCCAGCAGTGAGGGACAGTCTGAAATTCGGGCTTTCTTT	CASSEGQSEIRAFF	TRBJ1-1	TRBV2	TRBD1	NA
TGCGCCAGCAGCCCCTATAGCGGGGGGGAAGAGACCCAGTACTTC	CASSPYSGGEETQYF	TRBJ2-5	TRBV4-1	TRBD2	NA
TGTGCCAGTAGTAAGGGGTTGAACACTGAAGCTTTCTTT	CASSKGLNTEAFF	TRBJ1-1	TRBV19	NA	NA
TGTGCCAGCAGCCAAGATCTTGCCAAGCGGGGGGGCTGGTATCTAGAGCAGTTCTTC	CASSQDLAKRGGWYLEQFF	TRBJ2-1	TRBV14	TRBD2	NA
TGTGCCAGCAGCCCGCTGGGACTAGCGACAGATACGCAGTATTTT	CASSPLGLATDTQYF	TRBJ2-3	TRBV11-3	TRBD2	NA
TGTGCCTGGAGTGATGGGACACCCTCGGGTGAAAAACTGTTTTTT	CAWSDGTPSGEKLFF	TRBJ1-4	TRBV30	NA	NA
TGCAGCGCCTCGGGGGGGACTGGAAACACCATATATTTT	CSASGGTGNTIYF	TRBJ1-3	TRBV29-1	NA	NA
TGCGCCAGCAGTCAATCATTCCGCGAGGAGCTCGACACTGAAGCTTTCTTT	CASSQSFREELDTEAFF	TRBJ1-1	TRBV23-1	NA	NA
TGTGCCAGCAGAGGAGGAGGTGTCGGGGAGCTGTTTTTT	CASRGGGVGELFF	TRBJ2-2	TRBV2	NA	NA
TGTGCCAGCAGCCTTGACACGGTCGGGAATGGCTACACCTTC	CASSLDTVGNGYTF	TRBJ1-2	TRBV6-6	NA	NA
TGCGCCAGCAGCCAAGGTTGGACAGGTACTGAAGCTTTCTTT	CASSQGWTGTEAFF	TRBJ1-1	TRBV4-1	TRBD1	NA
TGTGCCAGCAGCCCCGTCGACAGGAAGATCGGGGAGCTGTTTTTT	CASSPVDRKIGELFF	TRBJ2-2	TRBV4-2	NA	NA
TGTGCCAGCAGCTTCTTACAGGGGGCTGCAGATACGCAGTATTTT	CASSFLQGAADTQYF	TRBJ2-3	TRBV5-6	TRBD1	NA
TGTGCCAGTTCTGGACTGGTGTTTGGGGTGGCCGGGGAGCTGTTTTTT	CASSGLVFGVAGELFF	TRBJ2-2	TRBV28	NA	NA
TGTGCCAGCAGCTTAGTAAGGTTGACGGAGAATCAGCCCCAGCATTTT	CASSLVRLTENQPQHF	TRBJ1-5	TRBV7-2	NA	NA
TGTGCCATCAGTGAGCCGGGACTAGCCGAAACCTACGAGCAGTACTTC	CAISEPGLAETYEQYF	TRBJ2-7	TRBV10-3	TRBD2	NA
TGCGCCAGCAGCAGTGGCGGGGGGCGGGAGACCCAGTACTTC	CASSSGGGRETQYF	TRBJ2-5	TRBV5-1	TRBD2	NA
TGTGCCATCAGAGGCACAGGCGAGCAGTACTTC	CAIRGTGEQYF	TRBJ2-7	TRBV10-3	NA	NA
TGTGCCAGCACCGTTATGACAGGGTTGAACACTGAAGCTTTCTTT	CASTVMTGLNTEAFF	TRBJ1-1	TRBV5-4	TRBD1	NA
TGTGCCAGCAATTTAGCGGGAGGGTCCTCCTACGAGCAGTACTTC	CASNLAGGSSYEQYF	TRBJ2-7	TRBV6-5	TRBD2	NA
TGTGCCAGCAGGAAGCACAGTTCAACTAATGAAAAACTGTTTTTT	CASRKHSSTNEKLFF	TRBJ1-4	TRBV7-6	NA	NA
TGTGCCAGCAGCGGCTGGGTGAGAGGAACAGATACGCAGTATTTT	CASSGWVRGTDTQYF	TRBJ2-3	TRBV9	NA	NA
TGTGCCAGCAGCCTAGTGGGGGGGCCGGCAGATACGCAGTATTTT	CASSLVGGPADTQYF	TRBJ2-3	TRBV9	NA	once
TGCGCCAGCAGCCAAGAATGGGGGCGCCCGGTTGGCTACACCTTC	CASSQEWGRPVGYTF	TRBJ1-2	TRBV4-3	NA	NA
TGTGCCAGCAGCCAGACTAGCGGGAAAGAGACCCAGTACTTC	CASSQTSGKETQYF	TRBJ2-5	TRBV9	TRBD2	NA
TGTGCCACACAACGCGGAAATAGCAATCAGCCCCAGCATTTT	CATQRGNSNQPQHF	TRBJ1-5	TRBV6-5	NA	once
TGTGCCAGCAGGGGTCCGACAGGGCGGCCTGGAAACACCATATATTTT	CASRGPTGRPGNTIYF	TRBJ1-3	TRBV19	TRBD1	NA